One and the same sample provided the 27 T cell receptor beta chains below, sequenced in a study of shared clonotypes between healthy human individuals. Produced via immunoSEQ multiplex PCR; TCRdb's table is partial and in-frame only. Of roughly 650,000 clones detected, more than 95% appear once; the ten largest clones hold around 0.06%. Sequencing used naive CD4+ T cells sorted from blood. Described subset: CD45RA+ positively selected. The source of these receptors is a woman younger than 45 in good health.

The chain is built from TRBV4-1 and TRBJ1-2; D is uncertain. Germline CDR1 and CDR2: MGHRA and YSYEKL. This CDR3 spans 13 amino acids. Trimming pared 0 bases from V and 8 bases from J, leaving 10 bases between. This CDR3 is CASSQEGGTGYTF. The CDR3 bases are TGCGCCAGCAGCCAAGAGGGCGGCACCGGCTACACCTTC.

In its sample, this clone was seen once. The rearrangement links TRBV30 to TRBJ1-1; D gene ambiguous. CDR1 and CDR2 from the germline V gene are GTSNPN and SVGIG (reference sequence). V lost 5 bases and J 5 bases, leaving 15 bases between the germline ends. This CDR3 is built from 13 residues. The DNA of the CDR3 is TGTGCCTGGGGACTAAAACACTTTACTGAAGCTTTCTTT. It codes for CAWGLKHFTEAFF.

The chain joins TRBV30 to TRBJ1-1, with D possibly matching TRBD1 (5 bases). The V gene's germline CDR1 is GTSNPN and CDR2 SVGIG (reference sequence). The CDR3 has 15 amino acids. V was shortened by 0 bases and J by 2 bases, with 13 bases between the two germline ends. The CDR3 sequence: CAWSVRGTYNTEAFF. As DNA, the CDR3 is TGTGCCTGGAGTGTACGAGGGACCTACAACACTGAAGCTTTCTTT.

The rearrangement joins TRBV28 to TRBJ2-7; D unclear. The germline gives CDR1 MDHEN, CDR2 SYDVKM. This CDR3 contains 13 residues. Trimming cost V 4 bases and J 5 bases, with 12 bases left between them. The CDR3: CASSSPSWNEQYF. The DNA of the CDR3 is TGTGCCAGCAGTTCGCCCAGTTGGAACGAGCAGTACTTC.

The V call is TRBV9, the J call TRBJ1-3; 10 bases are a match to TRBD1. The CDR3 length is 16 residues. In germline, CDR1 is SGDLS, CDR2 YYNGEE. With V trimmed by 2 bases and J by 4 bases, 6 bases remained unmatched. The DNA of the CDR3 is TGTGCCAGCAGCGTGGGACAGGGGTTATCCGGAAACACCATATATTTT. Protein: CASSVGQGLSGNTIYF.

The CDR3 DNA sequence: TGTGCCAGCAGTGAAGGGTCCGGGAGTGGCACAGATACGCAGTATTTT. Amino acid sequence: CASSEGSGSGTDTQYF. J is TRBJ2-3 and V is TRBV6-1; D may be TRBD2 (6 bases). Germline-derived CDR1 and CDR2 are MNHNS and SASEGT. V was clipped by 1 base and J by 1 base, with 12 bases between them. CDR3 length equals 16 residues.

V is TRBV28 and J is TRBJ1-2, with 8 bases that match TRBD1. Germline CDR1 MDHEN, CDR2 SYDVKM. The V segment lost 8 bases and the J segment 7 bases; nucleotides outside the gene matches: 15. The CDR3 length is 15 residues. The CDR3 is CASRRMGQARGGYTF. The DNA of the CDR3 is TGTGCCAGCCGGAGAATGGGACAGGCTCGAGGTGGCTACACCTTC.

The CDR3 DNA reads as TGTGCCAGCAGTTACCCAGGGGTTGCCTATGGCTACACCTTC. Translated, it gives CASSYPGVAYGYTF. This chain joins TRBV6-6 and TRBJ1-2; the D gene is possibly TRBD1 (6 bases). Trimming removed 2 bases at V and 4 bases at J, with 11 bases between. CDR1 MNHNY and CDR2 SVGAGI come from the germline V gene (reference sequence). CDR3 length: 14 residues.

The rearrangement joins TRBV10-3 to TRBJ2-5; possibly TRBD1 for D (6 bases). The germline V gene encodes CDR1 ENHRY and CDR2 SYGVKD. V gave up 0 bases and J gave up 5 bases, with 10 bases separating them. The length of the CDR3 is 14 residues. The CDR3 DNA reads TGTGCCATCAGTGAGTCGAACAGGGAGGAGACCCAGTACTTC. Translated, it gives CAISESNREETQYF.

With respect to this clone: This sample includes further DNA sequences coding for the same CDR3. The rearrangement joins TRBV5-6 to TRBJ2-3; D is uncertain. V was clipped by 0 bases and J by 5 bases, with 1 base between them. This CDR3 has 11 residues. CDR1 and CDR2 from the germline V gene are SGHDT and YYEEEE. In DNA form, the CDR3 reads TGTGCCAGCAGCTTGGGAGATACGCAGTATTTT. Its translation: CASSLGDTQYF.

The chain joins TRBV6-1 to TRBJ1-5; the D is unclear. Between the trimmed V and J ends, which lost 0 bases and 7 bases, there was a span of 13 bases. Per the germline V gene, CDR1 is MNHNS and CDR2 is SASEGT. The CDR3 consists of 15 residues. The CDR3 is CASSEAEGFLQPQHF. CDR3 nucleotide sequence: TGTGCCAGCAGTGAAGCGGAGGGTTTTCTCCAGCCCCAGCATTTT.

The chain links TRBV7-9 to TRBJ1-3; tentative D call: TRBD1 (5 bases). Deletions cut 2 bases from V and 0 bases from J, with 11 bases between. Germline V gene data show CDR1 as SEHNR and CDR2 as FQNEAQ (reference sequence). CDR3 size: 16 residues. CDR3 nucleotide sequence: TGTGCCAGCAGCTTATACAGGTCTAGCTCTGGAAACACCATATATTTT. Translating it yields CASSLYRSSSGNTIYF. The variable domain in full, completed from reference TRBV7-9 and TRBJ1-3, reads DTGVSQNPRHKITKRGQNVTFRCDPISEHNRLYWYRQTLGQGPEFLTYFQNEAQLEKSRLLSDRFSAERPKGSFSTLEIQRTEQGDSAMYLCASSLYRSSSGNTIYFGEGSWLTVV.

The V and J genes are TRBV7-6 and TRBJ1-3; TRBD1 might be the D (5 bases). V dropped 2 bases and J dropped 0 bases, with 8 bases sitting between them. This CDR3 is 15 amino acids long. Germline CDR1 is SGHVS and CDR2 is FNYEAQ. CDR3 amino acids: CASSLWDGSGNTIYF. The CDR3 DNA is TGTGCCAGCAGCTTATGGGACGGCTCTGGAAACACCATATATTTT.

This rearrangement joins TRBV13 to TRBJ2-5, with D possibly being TRBD1 or TRBD2 (5 bases each). The CDR3 consists of 13 residues. With 6 bases removed from V and 6 bases from J, the gap between germline ends came to 14 bases. Germline assignment: CDR1 PRHDT and CDR2 FYEKMQ (reference sequence). DNA for the CDR3: TGTGCCAGCAGTTTCGGGACCGGGCAGACCCAGTACTTC. It encodes CASSFGTGQTQYF.

The rearrangement uses TRBV7-9 and TRBJ2-7, with D maybe TRBD2 (6 bases). The CDR3 sequence is 14 residues long. CDR1 and CDR2 (germline): SEHNR, FQNEAQ (reference sequence). Trimming stripped 4 bases from V and 5 bases from J, with 15 bases between. Here the CDR3 reads CASSSTGRGNEQYF. As DNA, the CDR3 is TGTGCCAGCAGCTCAACCGGACGGGGGAACGAGCAGTACTTC.

The chain carries TRBV7-9 and TRBJ1-2; D possibly corresponds to TRBD1 (6 bases). Trimming took 5 bases from V and 8 from J, leaving 24 bases between them. Germline lookup yields CDR1 SEHNR and CDR2 FQNEAQ (reference sequence). This CDR3 has 16 amino acids. The CDR3 region is CASSHYRTRTVNGYTF. The CDR3 DNA sequence: TGTGCCAGCAGCCATTATCGAACGCGGACAGTTAACGGCTACACCTTC.

CDR3 nucleotide sequence: TGTGCCAGCAGTTACCCGAGACTTTCTGGGGCCAACGTCCTGACTTTC. Translating it yields CASSYPRLSGANVLTF. The chain combines TRBV6-6 with TRBJ2-6; D is unresolved. Per the germline V gene, CDR1 is MNHNY and CDR2 is SVGAGI (reference sequence). V shed 2 bases and J shed 1 base, with 9 bases lying between them. This CDR3 is built from 16 residues.

This clone was detected only once. The chain uses TRBV10-3 and TRBJ2-7; TRBD2 aligns across 10 bases. In germline, CDR1 is ENHRY, CDR2 SYGVKD. This CDR3 is 15 amino acids long. V gave up 8 bases and J gave up 2 bases; unmatched junction bases: 9. This CDR3 reads CAIAGTSGIPYEQYF. The CDR3 coding sequence is TGTGCCATCGCAGGAACTAGCGGGATTCCCTACGAGCAGTACTTC.

The chain combines TRBV10-3 with TRBJ2-7, with TRBD2 matching over 10 bases. This CDR3 is 15 amino acids long. CDR1 ENHRY and CDR2 SYGVKD come from the germline V gene. With 4 bases clipped from V and 1 base from J, the junction kept 4 bases outside the gene matches. In DNA form, the CDR3 reads TGTGCCATCAGTGGCGGACTAGCGGAATCCTACGAGCAGTACTTC. Encoded protein: CAISGGLAESYEQYF.

The chain couples TRBV28 to TRBJ1-3, with D tentatively TRBD1 (6 bases). The CDR3 has 14 amino acids. The ends were cut back, 6 bases at V and 5 bases at J, with 14 bases in the middle. Germline lookup yields CDR1 MDHEN and CDR2 SYDVKM. In nucleotides, the CDR3 is TGTGCCAGCAGGCCAACAGGGAAGCGAAACACCATATATTTT. Its translation is CASRPTGKRNTIYF. The full variable domain, its missing parts supplied by reference TRBV28 and TRBJ1-3, is DVKVTQSSRYLVKRTGEKVFLECVQDMDHENMFWYRQDPGLGLRLIYFSYDVKMKEKGDIPEGYSVSREKKERFSLILESASTNQTSMYLCASRPTGKRNTIYFGEGSWLTVV.

The chain uses TRBV4-1 and TRBJ1-1; D is unclear. The CDR3 spans 13 residues. Germline CDR1 reads MGHRA; CDR2 reads YSYEKL. The V and J ends lost 0 bases and 7 bases respectively, with 9 bases between them. In nucleotides, the CDR3 is TGCGCCAGCAGCCAAGAACGAGGGCATGAAGCTTTCTTT. Encoded protein: CASSQERGHEAFF.

The J gene is TRBJ2-1, the V gene TRBV7-9; 7 bases fit TRBD2. This CDR3 is 14 amino acids long. Germline V lookup: CDR1 SEHNR, CDR2 FQNEAQ (reference sequence). V trimming: 5 bases; J trimming: 9 bases; junction bases outside the gene matches: 10. In DNA, the CDR3 is TGTGCCAGCAGCCAAGGACTAGGGGAACGTGAGCAGTTCTTC. This translates into CASSQGLGEREQFF.

The chain uses TRBV29-1 and TRBJ1-2, with D unclear. This CDR3 has 12 amino acids. V was cut by 5 bases and J by 6 bases, with 13 bases left in between. Germline CDR1 is SQVTM and CDR2 is ANQGSEA. CDR3 sequence (DNA): TGCAGCGTTACCCAGGCGACGGATGGCTACACCTTC. Its protein is CSVTQATDGYTF.

V is TRBV5-1 and J is TRBJ2-1; 8 bases match TRBD1. Germline loops: CDR1 SGHRS, CDR2 YFSETQ. V was clipped by 4 bases and J by 13 bases; unmatched bases: 10. This CDR3 is built from 13 residues. CDR3 in DNA: TGCGCCAGCAGCCCGGATCCCGGACAGGGCCAGTTCTTC. Protein: CASSPDPGQGQFF.

The chain combines TRBV6-5 with TRBJ1-1, with TRBD1 matching 7 bases. J lost 1 base, V lost 4 bases, and 6 bases had no gene match. The CDR3 loop spans 15 amino acids. Germline-derived CDR1 and CDR2 are MNHEY and SVGAGI. The CDR3 reads CASSFTGTANTEAFF. Here the CDR3 DNA reads TGTGCCAGCAGTTTCACCGGGACAGCGAACACTGAAGCTTTCTTT.

The V call is TRBV5-4, the J call TRBJ2-5; D is ambiguous. Germline CDR1 is SGHNT and CDR2 is YYREEE (reference sequence). V lost 4 bases and J lost 3, with 10 bases in between. This CDR3 has 13 residues. The CDR3 nucleotides read TGTGCCAGCAGCCCATCGGCCAAAGAGACCCAGTACTTC. As protein: CASSPSAKETQYF.

The V and J genes are TRBV5-6 and TRBJ1-2; weak D call: TRBD1 (5 bases). The germline V gene encodes CDR1 SGHDT and CDR2 YYEEEE. V was pared by 1 base and J by 4 bases, with 11 bases between. The CDR3 is made up of 14 amino acids. CDR3 residues: CASSLFQGPYGYTF. CDR3 sequence (DNA): TGTGCCAGCAGCTTGTTTCAGGGACCCTATGGCTACACCTTC.